This entry lists 4 T cell receptor beta chains sequenced from one sample in a study of blood T cell repertoires in COVID-19. The assay was immunoSEQ multiplex PCR, and TCRdb's table has in-frame clones only and misses some. There are some 320,000 clones in the sample; 85% to 95% occur only once, and 3.9% lies in the top ten. The sample taken for sequencing was PBMCs or T cells enriched from blood (not recorded which). All receptors come from a woman aged 25 to 39 who had been exposed to COVID-19.

The chain links TRBV5-3 to TRBJ2-7; D is possibly TRBD2 (5 bases). TRBV5-3 counts as an open reading frame of uncertain function. CDR3 size: 13 residues. Deletions cut 7 bases from V and 2 bases from J, with 13 bases between. The CDR3 is CARDDYQTYEQYF. In DNA form, the CDR3 reads TGTGCCAGAGATGACTACCAGACCTACGAGCAGTACTTC.

The chain couples TRBV9 to TRBJ1-6; 7 bases fit TRBD1. CDR3 length: 13 residues. From germline, CDR1 is SGDLS and CDR2 YYNGEE. Trimming removed 4 bases from V and 13 bases from J; junction bases left unmatched: 8. The chain's CDR3 is CASSKTSDRPLHF. In DNA form, the CDR3 reads TGTGCCAGCAGCAAGACCTCGGACAGGCCCCTCCACTTT.

The chain employs TRBV3-1 (or the pseudogene TRBV3-2) and TRBJ2-1; maybe TRBD1 (5 bases). Trimming removed 6 bases from V and 2 bases from J, with 5 bases in between. The CDR3 sequence is 12 residues long. The germline V gene has CDR1 LGHDT and CDR2 YNNKEL (reference sequence). The CDR3 region is CASRQAYNEQFF. CDR3 in DNA: TGTGCCAGCAGACAGGCCTACAATGAGCAGTTCTTC.

This clone was seen a few times. This chain connects TRBV30 to TRBJ2-7, with D possibly matching TRBD2 (5 bases). This CDR3 comprises 14 residues. Germline values: CDR1 GTSNPN, CDR2 SVGIG (reference sequence). Trimming pared 4 bases from V and 4 bases from J, leaving 17 bases between. CDR3 amino acids: CAWNFGAGEYEQYF. CDR3 nucleotides: TGTGCCTGGAATTTCGGCGCGGGCGAGTACGAGCAGTACTTC.